The T cell receptor beta chain described here comes from a study of blood T cell repertoires in COVID-19. Per the germline V gene, CDR1 is LNHDA and CDR2 is SQIVND (reference sequence). The length of the CDR3 is 15 residues. V was pared by 1 base and J by 2 bases, with 3 bases of the junction left unmatched. Measured with immunoSEQ multiplex PCR; TCRdb has only the in-frame clones, and not every one. This sample has some 110,000 clones, with roughly nine tenths found just once. The TCR comes from a man between 65 and 79 years old who had recovered from COVID-19. The sample was peripheral blood. The chain links TRBV19 to TRBJ2-7; 9 nucleotides align to TRBD2. Here the CDR3 reads CASSIAAGGAYEQYF. The CDR3 DNA is TGTGCCAGTAGTATAGCAGCGGGGGGCGCCTACGAGCAGTACTTC.